This TCR beta chain was profiled in a study of blood T cell repertoires in COVID-19. Study as a whole: The United States, Italy and Spain supplied acute and convalescent COVID-19 samples.

In the original workflow: Amplification of reference gene primers was used by the study to estimate nucleated cell counts. The table came from immunoSEQ multiplex PCR; TCRdb's copy has only in-frame clones and leaves some out. D and trimming were read from the DNA, whereas the V and J calls and clone size are those reported in that table. The table includes about 270,000 clones, approximately 87% detected once. The CDR3 sequence is 13 residues long. Germline V gene data show CDR1 as MNHEY and CDR2 as SMNVEV (reference sequence). V was cut by 7 bases and J by 0 bases, with 9 bases left in between. The chain has TRBV27 and TRBJ1-2; D call uncertain. The sample was peripheral blood. The sequence came from a woman aged 25-40 years with COVID-19, enrolled during active disease. The CDR3 here is CASTVNPNYGYTF. In DNA, the CDR3 is TGTGCCAGCACGGTGAATCCTAACTATGGCTACACCTTC.